This T cell receptor (beta chain) was obtained from a study of a mutant IDH1 vaccine in newly diagnosed glioma. Concerning this clone: Its antigen remains unidentified.

Documented time point: week 47, end of study. The vaccine gave 300 ug of a 20-mer mutant IDH1 peptide subcutaneously per dose. Profiling relied on immunoSEQ multiplex PCR, and the TCRdb table lists in-frame clones only, not all of them. The sample includes about 83,000 clones, 81% of them seen just once. V was shortened by 5 bases and J by 1 base, with 8 bases between the two germline ends. Germline V gene data show CDR1 as SGHAT and CDR2 as FQDESV (reference sequence). The CDR3 spans 14 residues. This clonotype was sampled from a man aged 40-55 years with glioma. V gene TRBV11-1 combines with J gene TRBJ2-2; no clear D. The sample was PBMCs, taken from a glioma patient whose treatment included an IDH1 peptide vaccine. The CDR3 sequence is CASSRAGNTGELFF. The CDR3 coding sequence is TGTGCCAGCAGCCGAGCCGGGAACACCGGGGAGCTGTTTTTT.